The source of this T cell receptor (beta chain) is a study of blood T cell repertoires in COVID-19. On the study more broadly: Specimens from acute and convalescent COVID-19 originated in the United States, Italy and Spain.

The CDR3 spans 16 residues. Trimming cost V 5 bases and J 5 bases; bases outside gene matches: 12. Germline V CDR1 and CDR2: SGHAT, FQDESV (reference sequence). Original analysis: Amplifying reference gene primers gave estimates of nucleated cell counts. TCRdb's table, derived via immunoSEQ multiplex PCR, lists solely in-frame clones and lacks some. The V and J calls and clone size come from that table; D and trimming were worked out from the DNA. The sample holds hundreds of thousands of clones, 70% to 90% seen once. The clonotype originates from a woman between 50 and 59 years old with active or convalescent COVID-19. The chain combines TRBV11-1 with TRBJ2-1; 7 positions agree with TRBD1. Sequencing was carried out using peripheral blood. In DNA, the CDR3 is TGTGCCAGCAGCCCCGGAGACAGGGTCCCAAACAATGAGCAGTTCTTC. Its translation is CASSPGDRVPNNEQFF. The whole variable domain, remainder taken from reference TRBV11-1 and TRBJ2-1, is EAEVAQSPRYKITEKSQAVAFWCDPISGHATLYWYRQILGQGPELLVQFQDESVVDDSQLPKDRFSAERLKGVDSTLKIQPAELGDSAMYLCASSPGDRVPNNEQFFGPGTRLTVL.